The sequence of this TCR beta chain was determined in a study of blood T cell repertoires in COVID-19. About the research overall: Some COVID-19 samples were acute and others convalescent; all came from the United States, Italy and Spain. Nucleic acid was either cDNA or gDNA, and it came from T cells, B-cell-depleted T cells, or PBMCs.

Data came from immunoSEQ multiplex PCR; TCRdb stores just in-frame clones and leaves some out. The profile shows about 220,000 clones, under 90% of them singletons. The CDR3 runs 15 residues. V was pared by 0 bases and J by 1 base, with 10 bases between. The sequencing input was peripheral blood. This TCR came from a woman in her sixties who had recovered from COVID-19. This chain joins TRBV23-1 and TRBJ2-7; the D gene is possibly TRBD2 (5 bases). TRBV23-1 is annotated as an ORF whose role is uncertain. The CDR3 here is CASSQSSGESYEQYF. In nucleotides, the CDR3 is TGCGCCAGCAGTCAATCCTCCGGGGAGTCCTACGAGCAGTACTTC.